Each of the 32 T cell receptor beta chains below was sequenced from the same sample in a study of T cell responses to AZD1222 COVID-19 vaccine. The method was immunoSEQ multiplex PCR; TCRdb's version includes in-frame clones alone and lacks a portion of them. Here the sample spans about 100,000 clones, more than 75% being singletons. Here the sequenced sample was peripheral blood, taken on day 0 of AZD1222 vaccination. The origin of the receptors is an adult in good health.

J is TRBJ2-1 and V is TRBV6-2 or TRBV6-3, with a weak D call TRBD2 (6 bases). The CDR3 contains 16 residues. Germline values: CDR1 MNHEY, CDR2 SVGEGT. V was pared by 0 bases and J by 0 bases, with 9 bases between. The CDR3 spells CASSYSGRSSYNEQFF. CDR3 coding DNA: TGTGCCAGCAGTTACTCGGGGAGGAGCTCCTACAATGAGCAGTTCTTC.

V and J are TRBV21-1 and TRBJ2-7; TRBD2, the D gene given by the table, was not confirmed from the DNA. TRBV21-1 corresponds to a pseudogene. The CDR3 consists of 15 residues. CDR3 residues: CASSKGGLSDYEQYF. CDR3 nucleotides: TGTGCCAGCAGCAAAGGAGGACTATCGGACTACGAGCAGTACTTC.

The chain joins TRBV11-2 to TRBJ2-3, with a tentative D call TRBD2 (6 bases). V was clipped by 1 base and J by 2 bases, with 22 bases between them. This CDR3 comprises 19 residues. Germline-derived CDR1 and CDR2 are SGHAT and FQNNGV. The CDR3 region is CASSLGLISSAQATDTQYF. CDR3 nucleotides: TGTGCCAGCAGCTTAGGCCTAATTTCTAGCGCCCAAGCCACAGATACGCAGTATTTT.

This clone showed up just once. This rearrangement joins TRBV5-1 to TRBJ2-2, with D possibly being TRBD2 (5 bases). The CDR3 sequence is 12 residues long. Germline CDR1 reads SGHRS; CDR2 reads YFSETQ. The V end lost 6 bases, the J end lost 8 bases, and 11 bases lay between the germline ends. This chain's CDR3 is CASTREPGELFF. The CDR3 DNA follows: TGCGCCAGCACAAGGGAGCCTGGGGAGCTGTTTTTT.

The V gene is TRBV15, the J gene TRBJ2-5; D not certain. Per the germline V gene, CDR1 is LNHNV and CDR2 is YYDKDF (reference sequence). This CDR3 spans 17 amino acids. V lost 0 bases and J 5 bases, leaving 19 bases between the germline ends. The CDR3: CATSRDVFGQRRETQYF. The CDR3 DNA sequence: TGTGCCACCAGCAGAGATGTGTTCGGCCAGAGGCGGGAGACCCAGTACTTC.

The J gene is TRBJ1-2, the V gene TRBV6-1, with D hard to call. The CDR3 consists of 18 residues. V dropped 1 base and J dropped 0 bases, with 18 bases sitting between them. Germline lookup yields CDR1 MNHNS and CDR2 SASEGT. CDR3 in amino acids: CASSEVLASAQTNYGYTF. In DNA, the CDR3 is TGTGCCAGCAGTGAAGTTTTAGCAAGTGCACAAACTAACTATGGCTACACCTTC.

The J gene is TRBJ1-5, the V gene TRBV30, with D maybe TRBD1 (5 bases). This CDR3 is 14 amino acids long. CDR1 is GTSNPN, CDR2 SVGIG, per germline (reference sequence). V lost 2 bases and J 4 bases, leaving 12 bases between the germline ends. As DNA, the CDR3 is TGTGCCTGGAGTCTTGACAGACCGAATCAGCCCCAGCATTTT. This gives the protein CAWSLDRPNQPQHF.

CDR3 in DNA: TGTGCCAGCAGTTTCCCGACAGGGACGGGAAACACCATATATTTT. Amino acid sequence: CASSFPTGTGNTIYF. The J gene is TRBJ1-3, the V gene TRBV28; 7 bases match TRBD1. This CDR3 is 15 amino acids long. V was clipped by 3 bases and J by 4 bases; unmatched bases: 6. Germline values: CDR1 MDHEN, CDR2 SYDVKM.

The rearrangement uses TRBV6-2 or TRBV6-3 and TRBJ1-1; 7 bases fit TRBD1. Losses at the gene ends were 2 bases for V and 4 bases for J; bases not matched to a gene: 7. Per germline, CDR1 MNHEY and CDR2 SVGEGT. The CDR3 length is 15 residues. This chain's CDR3 is CASSYDRVVFTEAFF. CDR3 in DNA: TGTGCCAGCAGTTACGACAGGGTGGTATTCACTGAAGCTTTCTTT.

V is TRBV18 and J is TRBJ2-7; TRBD2 matches at 12 bases. The length of the CDR3 is 15 residues. Germline CDR1 and CDR2: KGHSH and LQKENI. Germline trimming cut 6 bases from V and 2 bases from J; bases unmatched to any gene: 5. The CDR3 DNA follows: TGTGCCAGCTCGGAGCTAGCGGGAGGGCCCTACGAGCAGTACTTC. Encoded protein: CASSELAGGPYEQYF.

The genes are TRBV7-9 and TRBJ1-1; possible D gene TRBD1, 5 bases. This CDR3 is built from 15 residues. Trimming shortened V by 0 bases and J by 5 bases, and 13 bases separated the two germline ends. CDR1 and CDR2 (germline): SEHNR, FQNEAQ (reference sequence). This CDR3 reads CASSLAFWGWTEAFF. The CDR3 bases are TGTGCCAGCAGCTTAGCTTTCTGGGGGTGGACTGAAGCTTTCTTT. The entire variable domain, with the rest obtained from reference TRBV7-9 and TRBJ1-1, is as follows: DTGVSQNPRHKITKRGQNVTFRCDPISEHNRLYWYRQTLGQGPEFLTYFQNEAQLEKSRLLSDRFSAERPKGSFSTLEIQRTEQGDSAMYLCASSLAFWGWTEAFFGQGTRLTVV.

J is TRBJ1-5 and V is TRBV4-2; D remains ambiguous. The V end was cut by 0 bases, the J end by 9 bases, with 12 bases between. Germline CDR1 reads LGHNA; CDR2 reads YNFKEQ. This CDR3 contains 14 residues. DNA for the CDR3: TGTGCCAGCAGCCAAGACCAAGGGAGCAGGCCCCAGCATTTT. Its protein is CASSQDQGSRPQHF.

J is TRBJ2-7 and V is TRBV5-1; the match to TRBD2 covers 9 bases. Germline V lookup: CDR1 SGHRS, CDR2 YFSETQ. The CDR3 has 16 amino acids. The junction had 11 bases not matched to a gene; V was cut back by 2 bases and J by 5 bases. CDR3 sequence (DNA): TGCGCCAGCAGCTTACCAAAACTAGCGGGCGGCGACGAGCAGTACTTC. Its protein product is CASSLPKLAGGDEQYF. The full variable domain, its missing parts supplied by reference TRBV5-1 and TRBJ2-7, is KAGVTQTPRYLIKTRGQQVTLSCSPISGHRSVSWYQQTPGQGLQFLFEYFSETQRNKGNFPGRFSGRQFSNSRSEMNVSTLELGDSALYLCASSLPKLAGGDEQYFGPGTRLTVT.

The chain joins TRBV19 to TRBJ1-5, with D unclear. Germline loops: CDR1 LNHDA, CDR2 SQIVND (reference sequence). V was clipped by 5 bases and J by 0 bases, with 17 bases between them. The CDR3 covers 17 residues. The chain's CDR3 is CASSLRTGAFSNQPQHF. As DNA, the CDR3 is TGTGCCAGTAGTCTTCGGACGGGAGCGTTTAGCAATCAGCCCCAGCATTTT.

The chain recombines TRBV30 with TRBJ1-2; D remains ambiguous. Trimming took 5 bases from V and 1 from J, leaving 17 bases between them. CDR1 is GTSNPN and CDR2 is SVGIG in the germline V gene (reference sequence). This CDR3 is 15 amino acids long. CDR3 in amino acids: CAWSREAGNNYGYTF. CDR3 sequence (DNA): TGTGCCTGGTCCCGGGAGGCGGGGAATAACTATGGCTACACCTTC.

This chain uses TRBV9 with TRBJ2-7, with D perhaps matching TRBD1 (5 bases). The CDR3 has 13 amino acids. The germline gives CDR1 SGDLS, CDR2 YYNGEE. V dropped 0 bases and J dropped 4 bases, with 8 bases sitting between them. In DNA, the CDR3 is TGTGCCAGCAGCGTAGATCAGGGATACGAGCAGTACTTC. This codes for CASSVDQGYEQYF.

This clone was observed once. CDR3 loop: CASSLAGTGYEKLFF. The CDR3 DNA reads as TGCGCCAGCAGCTTGGCCGGGACAGGGTATGAAAAACTGTTTTTT. The chain couples TRBV5-1 to TRBJ1-4; 9 bases are a match to TRBD1. The CDR3 spans 15 residues. V gave up 0 bases and J gave up 6 bases; unmatched junction bases: 3. Germline lookup yields CDR1 SGHRS and CDR2 YFSETQ.

This chain connects TRBV9 to TRBJ2-5; 7 bases are shared with TRBD1. V dropped 1 base and J dropped 1; count of bases not matched to a gene: 4. Germline V gene data show CDR1 as SGDLS and CDR2 as YYNGEE. CDR3 length: 15 residues. The CDR3 protein is CASSVKGQSQETQYF. The CDR3 nucleotides read TGTGCCAGCAGCGTAAAGGGACAGTCCCAAGAGACCCAGTACTTC.

The sample holds a few counts of this clone. The chain joins TRBV11-1 to TRBJ2-1, with D tentatively TRBD1 or TRBD2 (5 bases each). This CDR3 has 15 residues. Germline V gene lookup returns CDR1 SGHAT and CDR2 FQDESV (reference sequence). V dropped 6 bases and J dropped 9 bases, with 21 bases sitting between them. CDR3 in DNA: TGTGCCAGCAGTCCCGGACAAGACTACGTCGGTGAGCAGTTCTTC. Translating gives CASSPGQDYVGEQFF.

The chain uses TRBV29-1 and TRBJ1-2; 7 bases are a match to TRBD1. Germline assignment: CDR1 SQVTM and CDR2 ANQGSEA. The CDR3 contains 11 residues. V was pared by 7 bases and J by 6 bases, with 5 bases of the junction left unmatched. Written as DNA, the CDR3 is TGCAGCGCATCCGGGACAGATGGCTACACCTTC. It yields the protein CSASGTDGYTF.

The V gene is TRBV7-6, the J gene TRBJ2-2; 7 bases are a match to TRBD2. This CDR3 spans 16 amino acids. Germline V CDR1 and CDR2: SGHVS, FNYEAQ. Germline trimming cut 4 bases from V and 0 bases from J; bases unmatched to any gene: 5. CDR3 in amino acids: CASSSLATSNTGELFF. The CDR3 DNA reads as TGTGCCAGCAGCTCACTAGCGACCTCGAACACCGGGGAGCTGTTTTTT.

The V and J genes are TRBV18 and TRBJ2-2; no firm D call. V dropped 3 bases and J dropped 1 base, with 3 bases sitting between them. This CDR3 has 13 amino acids. Germline-derived CDR1 and CDR2 are KGHSH and LQKENI. The CDR3 nucleotides read TGTGCCAGCTCACCGGTGAACACCGGGGAGCTGTTTTTT. Translated, it gives CASSPVNTGELFF.

This clone was detected only once. V and J are TRBV7-2 and TRBJ1-5; D call uncertain. The CDR3 has 15 amino acids. The ends were cut back, 2 bases at V and 5 bases at J, with 13 bases in the middle. The V gene's germline CDR1 is SGHTA and CDR2 FQGNSA. As DNA, the CDR3 is TGTGCCAGCAGCTTACATGTAGGGCTCGATCAGCCCCAGCATTTT. Encoded protein: CASSLHVGLDQPQHF.

The chain is built from TRBV29-1 and TRBJ1-5; 7 nucleotides line up with TRBD1. The V gene's germline CDR1 is SQVTM and CDR2 ANQGSEA. V lost 5 bases, J lost 4 bases, and 5 bases stayed unmatched. The CDR3 extends over 13 amino acids. In nucleotides, the CDR3 is TGCAGCGTTAGACAGGGAGGTAATCAGCCCCAGCATTTT. Protein: CSVRQGGNQPQHF.

As to this clone: In the same sample, other DNA sequences code for this CDR3. DNA for the CDR3: TGTGCCAGCAGTGAACTAGGGACAGATACGCAGTATTTT. Translated: CASSELGTDTQYF. The chain couples TRBV2 to TRBJ2-3; D remains unclear. Germline assignment: CDR1 SNHLY and CDR2 FYNNEI. This CDR3 has 13 amino acids. Between the trimmed V and J ends, which lost 2 bases and 3 bases, there was a span of 6 bases. Full variable domain (outside the CDR3, taken from reference TRBV2 and TRBJ2-3): EPEVTQTPSHQVTQMGQEVILRCVPISNHLYFYWYRQILGQKVEFLVSFYNNEISEKSEIFDDQFSVERPDGSNFTLKIRSTKLEDSAMYFCASSELGTDTQYFGPGTRLTVL.

The chain is built from TRBV19 and TRBJ2-1; D may be TRBD1 (6 bases). V lost 3 bases and J lost 0, with 9 bases in between. The germline V gene encodes CDR1 LNHDA and CDR2 SQIVND (reference sequence). The CDR3 is made up of 15 amino acids. The CDR3 reads CASSMAGASYNEQFF. The CDR3 bases are TGTGCCAGTAGTATGGCAGGGGCCTCCTACAATGAGCAGTTCTTC.

The V call is TRBV5-1, the J call TRBJ2-1, with 7 nucleotides matching TRBD1. Germline values: CDR1 SGHRS, CDR2 YFSETQ. The CDR3 is 13 amino acids. V was clipped by 0 bases and J by 7 bases; unmatched bases: 1. The CDR3 nucleotides read TGCGCCAGCAGCTTGGTGGGACAGAATGAGCAGTTCTTC. As protein: CASSLVGQNEQFF.

In DNA form, the CDR3 reads TGTGCCAGCAGCTTAGTTAGTTCGGGAGAGCAGTTCTTC. It encodes CASSLVSSGEQFF. The V and J genes are TRBV11-3 and TRBJ2-1, with D possibly being TRBD2 (5 bases). CDR1 SGHNT and CDR2 YENEEA come from the germline V gene. The CDR3 length is 13 residues. V was pared by 1 base and J by 10 bases, with 11 bases between.

The rearrangement joins TRBV4-1 to TRBJ1-1, with TRBD1 matching 7 bases. The V segment lost 0 bases and the J segment 5 bases; nucleotides outside the gene matches: 18. The germline V gene has CDR1 MGHRA and CDR2 YSYEKL. This CDR3 comprises 19 residues. The CDR3 DNA reads TGCGCCAGCAGCCAAGATTGGTTAGAGGGGGCGCGAGTCAGGACTGAAGCTTTCTTT. It codes for CASSQDWLEGARVRTEAFF.

The chain joins TRBV4-1 to TRBJ1-1; possibly TRBD1 for D (5 bases). Trimming took off 0 bases at V and 11 bases at J, with 19 bases between the two ends. Germline loops: CDR1 MGHRA, CDR2 YSYEKL. The CDR3 sequence is 15 residues long. In nucleotides, the CDR3 is TGCGCCAGCAGCCAAGAGAGTGGTCGGGGAAGACAGGCTTTCTTT. Translating gives CASSQESGRGRQAFF.

V usage is TRBV7-3 and J usage is TRBJ2-1; D remains ambiguous. V was pared by 5 bases and J by 9 bases, with 17 bases between. Germline V gives CDR1 SGHTA, CDR2 FQGTGA. This CDR3 region has 14 residues. CDR3 DNA: TGTGCCAGCAGCACGTATGATAGGGAAAGTGAGCAGTTCTTC. This codes for CASSTYDRESEQFF.

This chain connects TRBV28 to TRBJ1-2; perhaps TRBD1 as D (6 bases). The CDR3 is 14 amino acids. Germline lookup yields CDR1 MDHEN and CDR2 SYDVKM. Trimming took 5 bases from V and 4 from J, leaving 14 bases between them. CDR3 sequence reads: CASSLGAGGYGYTF. CDR3 nucleotide sequence: TGTGCCAGCAGTCTGGGGGCAGGCGGCTATGGCTACACCTTC.